The T cell receptor beta chain described here comes from a study of response to subunit inactivated influenza vaccine. The CDR3 has 14 amino acids. V shed 2 bases and J shed 4 bases, with 11 bases lying between them. Germline-derived CDR1 and CDR2 are DFQATT and SNEGSKA (reference sequence). TCRdb re-derived calls from the RT-PCR reads in MiXCR, one entry per CDR3 protein. The table includes about 650,000 distinct CDR3 sequences, roughly 14% detected once. Whole-study results and caveats: Each seasonal influenza vaccination, the authors suggested, recruits few new T cells.

A note on this clonotype: The target antigen is unknown.

This chain joins TRBV20-1 and TRBJ1-4; D may be TRBD1 (5 bases). The material was PBMCs from blood, obtained about 11 days after vaccination. This receptor was identified in a man between 45 and 60 years old who received an inactivated influenza vaccine. CDR3 in amino acids: CSARPWGINEKLFF. The CDR3, as DNA: TGCAGTGCTAGACCCTGGGGGATTAATGAAAAACTGTTTTTT.